This T cell receptor (beta chain) was documented in a study of blood T cell repertoires in COVID-19. There are 13 residues in the CDR3. CDR1 is LNHDA, CDR2 SQIVND, per germline (reference sequence). V was trimmed by 1 base and J by 1 base, leaving 5 bases between them. This clone was counted between two and nine times. As originally analysed: Estimation of nucleated cell counts relied on the amplification of reference gene primers. Here immunoSEQ multiplex PCR was the method, and the copy in TCRdb shows in-frame clones only, minus some. The V and J calls and the clone size are those of that table, but D and trimming were determined from the DNA. This table has 270,000 or so clones, roughly 90% appearing once. Donors were grouped by their self-reported clinical history. Within the 2 weeks before study entry, each person in the exposed group met a COVID-19 case.

The sequencing sample was made of PBMCs or T cells enriched from blood (not recorded which). This receptor was obtained from a man aged 40-49 years who had been exposed to COVID-19. This chain links TRBV19 with TRBJ2-7, with no clear D. This chain's CDR3 is CASSIAPSYEQYF. The CDR3 bases are TGTGCCAGTAGTATAGCCCCTTCCTACGAGCAGTACTTC.